Listed below are T cell receptor beta chains from one sample, sequenced in a study of cytomegalovirus exposure and HLA in healthy donors. The protocol was immunoSEQ multiplex PCR, while the TCRdb copy is restricted to in-frame clones and leaves out a portion. This sample carries about 150,000 clones, 80% to 90% of them seen once, and the ten largest clones take more than 4%. Material for sequencing was PBMCs. The receptors come from a girl aged 10 to 17 in good health and CMV-seropositive. Both conserved end residues are part of each CDR3. The order of the fields is V gene, J gene, clone size, D gene, CDR3 DNA, CDR3 protein. D genes are given only for firm matches. The size field is filled for only some rows; it gives once, few, many or a size class.

v_call: TRBV19; j_call: TRBJ1-1; clone_size: .; d_call: .; cdr3_nt: TGTGCCAGCAAAGCCCCCGGGACAAAAAACACTGAAGCTTTCTTT; cdr3_aa: CASKAPGTKNTEAFF
v_call: TRBV4-1; j_call: TRBJ2-7; clone_size: .; d_call: TRBD2; cdr3_nt: TGCGCCAGCAGCCAAGATTTAGGACTACTAGCGGGGAGAGCGCGGTACTTC; cdr3_aa: CASSQDLGLLAGRARYF
v_call: TRBV5-1; j_call: TRBJ2-5; clone_size: .; d_call: TRBD2; cdr3_nt: TGCGCCAGCAGCCCTAACCTCAGACTAGCTGGGGAGGCCCAGTACTTC; cdr3_aa: CASSPNLRLAGEAQYF
v_call: TRBV19; j_call: TRBJ2-7; clone_size: .; d_call: TRBD1; cdr3_nt: TGTGCCAGTAGCCCGGGACAGGGGGCCTACGAGCAGTACTTC; cdr3_aa: CASSPGQGAYEQYF
v_call: TRBV7-6; j_call: TRBJ2-2; clone_size: .; d_call: .; cdr3_nt: TGTGCTAGCAGCTTAGTCAGTAACACCGGGGAGCTGTTTTTT; cdr3_aa: CASSLVSNTGELFF
v_call: TRBV4-1; j_call: TRBJ1-1; clone_size: .; d_call: .; cdr3_nt: TGCGCCAGCAGCCAGCCGGGTGTAACTGAAGCTTTCTTT; cdr3_aa: CASSQPGVTEAFF
v_call: TRBV25-1; j_call: TRBJ2-7; clone_size: .; d_call: .; cdr3_nt: TGTGCCAGCAGTGAGCCCGAGACAGGCTCCTACGAGCAGTACTTC; cdr3_aa: CASSEPETGSYEQYF
v_call: TRBV10-2; j_call: TRBJ1-2; clone_size: .; d_call: .; cdr3_nt: TGCGCCAGCAGTGATTCGACAGGCAACCTCAGTGGCTACACCTTC; cdr3_aa: CASSDSTGNLSGYTF
v_call: TRBV6-1; j_call: TRBJ1-2; clone_size: .; d_call: .; cdr3_nt: TGTGCCAGCAGTGGAGATGAGAACTATGGCTACACCTTC; cdr3_aa: CASSGDENYGYTF
v_call: TRBV7-2; j_call: TRBJ1-1; clone_size: .; d_call: .; cdr3_nt: TGTGCCAGCAGCTTAGCTACAAGACAGGTGGCTGAAGCTTTCTTT; cdr3_aa: CASSLATRQVAEAFF
v_call: TRBV27; j_call: TRBJ2-3; clone_size: .; d_call: TRBD2; cdr3_nt: TGTGTCTCATTTGGGACTAGTAGACATACGCAGTATTTT; cdr3_aa: CVSFGTSRHTQYF
v_call: TRBV19; j_call: TRBJ1-1; clone_size: .; d_call: .; cdr3_nt: TGTGCCAGTAGTATAACCCTCGGACAGATGAACACTGAAGCTTTCTTT; cdr3_aa: CASSITLGQMNTEAFF
v_call: TRBV5-1; j_call: TRBJ2-1; clone_size: .; d_call: .; cdr3_nt: TGCGCCAGCAGCTTGGATGGGCAGCTAAACAATGAGCAGTTCTTC; cdr3_aa: CASSLDGQLNNEQFF
v_call: TRBV7-2; j_call: TRBJ1-2; clone_size: .; d_call: .; cdr3_nt: TGTGCCAGCAGCTTAGACGGCACGGTCGGGTTAGGCTACACCTTC; cdr3_aa: CASSLDGTVGLGYTF
v_call: TRBV30; j_call: TRBJ1-2; clone_size: .; d_call: .; cdr3_nt: TGTGCCTGGAGCGCCAACAGTAGAGCTAACTATGGCTACACCTTC; cdr3_aa: CAWSANSRANYGYTF
v_call: TRBV19; j_call: TRBJ1-1; clone_size: .; d_call: .; cdr3_nt: TGTGCCAGTAGTATAGCGGCAGGCGGGACTGAAGCTTTCTTT; cdr3_aa: CASSIAAGGTEAFF
v_call: TRBV5-1; j_call: TRBJ1-4; clone_size: .; d_call: .; cdr3_nt: TGCGCCAGCAGCTTGGGCAGATCCGATGAAAAACTGTTTTTT; cdr3_aa: CASSLGRSDEKLFF
v_call: TRBV6-5; j_call: TRBJ1-5; clone_size: .; d_call: .; cdr3_nt: TGTGCCAGCAGGCTAACAGGGTATAGCAATCAGCCCCAGCATTTT; cdr3_aa: CASRLTGYSNQPQHF
v_call: TRBV28; j_call: TRBJ1-1; clone_size: once; d_call: .; cdr3_nt: TGTGCCAGCAGTTTATCGGCGGGAACGTACACTGAAGCTTTCTTT; cdr3_aa: CASSLSAGTYTEAFF
v_call: TRBV29-1; j_call: TRBJ2-1; clone_size: .; d_call: .; cdr3_nt: TGCAGCGTTGTAGTATTCGAGCAGTTCTTC; cdr3_aa: CSVVVFEQFF
v_call: TRBV6-1; j_call: TRBJ2-1; clone_size: few; d_call: .; cdr3_nt: TGTGCCAGCAGTGAAGCTACGGGGGGCCGGGGTGAGCAGTTCTTC; cdr3_aa: CASSEATGGRGEQFF
v_call: TRBV4-2; j_call: TRBJ2-1; clone_size: .; d_call: TRBD2; cdr3_nt: TGTGCCAGCAGCCAGGCTAGCGGGGGGGCCTCTGATGAGCAGTTCTTC; cdr3_aa: CASSQASGGASDEQFF
v_call: TRBV30; j_call: TRBJ2-7; clone_size: .; d_call: TRBD1; cdr3_nt: TGTGCCTGGAGTGTAAGCGGACAGGCGTACGAGCAGTACTTC; cdr3_aa: CAWSVSGQAYEQYF
v_call: TRBV15; j_call: TRBJ2-6; clone_size: .; d_call: .; cdr3_nt: TGTGCCACCAGCAGAGATACAGGCTCTGGGGCCAACGTCCTGACTTTC; cdr3_aa: CATSRDTGSGANVLTF